This TCR beta chain was obtained from a study of T cell responses to AZD1222 COVID-19 vaccine (dated by TCRdb to about 2021). Describing the broader study: AZD1222 recipients given second doses at about 4 weeks or at about 12 weeks were pooled, since spike-specific TCR depth and breadth were not found to differ between the two schedules. TCR sequencing covered about 230 trial participants: 200 to 220 given two doses of AZD1222 and 26 given two doses of MenACWY control vaccine. Enrollment into the trials was organized by age into subgroups of 18-55, 56-69 and 70-plus years, and those subgroups contained approximately 150, 30 and 60 TCR-sequenced participants, respectively.

Interpreted using the paper, the time point label stands for: baseline before first vaccination. Vaccinee samples were obtained from the UK trials COV001 and COV002, which included a single-blind randomized controlled phase 2/3 trial of AZD1222 (ChAdOx1 nCoV-19) in healthy adults. Trial participant PBMC samples were collected at day 0 and day 28 after the second dose for TCRbeta chain sequencing. V is trimmed back by 7 bases and J by 2 bases, and the junction contains 4 bases that no gene match accounts for. The germline V gene yields MDHEN for CDR1 and SYDVKM for CDR2. The CDR3 contains 13 residues, cysteine and phenylalanine counted. This entry keeps only the CDR3 DNA: 39 bases, framed from base 1. The CDR3 regions of human TCRbeta chains were analyzed by immunosequencing. From the authors' description of their analysis: TCRs in the repertoires were compared against a reference library of SARS-CoV-2-specific TCRs that had been generated with the MIRA antigen-specificity platform. Breadth meant the fraction of unique TCRs that were SARS-CoV-2-associated, whereas depth meant the fraction of total T cells that were SARS-CoV-2-associated. Each spike-specific TCR was assigned to its reactive spike region and to a CD4 or CD8 class using the MIRA data. Log10-transformed breadth and depth values were compared by one-way ANOVA with Sidak's multiple comparisons tests. TCRdb re-hosts the immuneACCESS table, in-frame sequences only. Its copies lack some clones; in the studies checked, an unresolved V gene accounts for under half of them, and the cause for the rest is not known. V and J calls and clone size are given by that table; D and trimming were obtained from the DNA. The sample profile shows some 170,000 clones; about 89% of them were found once. Of the sample, approximately 1.8% is held by the ten largest clones.

Study-wide findings and limitations: Participants were mostly white British, with more females than males. The authors suggested clonal diversity may have been underestimated. Spike-specific TCR breadth and depth rose significantly after two AZD1222 doses compared with day 0 and with MenACWY recipients. CD4 TCRs associated with the vaccine covered the entire spike protein, and the dominant responses were in regions 160-218 and 743-854. No day 14 peak-response samples were available, so repertoires were characterized only after the peak T cell response. In the small 56-69-year group, the increase in depth fell short of significance, most likely because of low power. Only six AZD1222 recipients were SARS-CoV-2 seropositive at baseline, limiting conclusions about previously exposed vaccinees. Reportedly, almost half of the unique spike-specific TCRs recognized epitopes lying outside the regions that are mutated in the B.1.351 and B.1.1.7 variants.

With regard to this clone: Its antigen is still unknown. No per-base quality is available; no much larger clone lies one base away.

The TCR comes from an adult in good health. The rearrangement joined TRBV28 to TRBJ1-2, with 7 middle bases fitting TRBD1. The material sequenced was peripheral blood, taken on day 0 of AZD1222 vaccination. The bases are TGTGCCAGCACCCAGGGGGGAAACTATGGCTACACCTTC. Its protein product is CASTQGGNYGYTF.